The sequence of this TCR beta chain was determined in a study of Graves' ophthalmopathy and Graves' hyperthyroidism. Overall study: Peripheral blood sampling occurred at initial diagnosis, before any treatment. The study, taken as a whole, reports: Discrimination between ophthalmopathy and stable hyperthyroidism by a 13-signature model showed 85% to 90% sensitivity and about 80% specificity. The model reached roughly 70% sensitivity and roughly 72% specificity for predicting ophthalmopathy progression. Blood contained most expanded thyroid clonotypes exceeding 0.001 frequency.

This CDR3 comprises 15 residues. Germline assignment: CDR1 MGHRA and CDR2 YSYEKL. V was shortened by 4 bases and J by 0 bases, with 10 bases between the two germline ends. From RNA, the CDR3 regions of TCR beta chains were amplified and sequenced. A first-round RT-PCR used HTBI primers, followed by a second-round multiplex PCR. From the multiplex PCR reads, TCRdb called clonotypes with MiXCR, one entry per CDR3 protein. The table shows about 660,000 distinct CDR3 sequences, with 35% to 45% occurring only once. Points on this clonotype: What it recognizes is unknown.

This chain uses TRBV4-1 with TRBJ1-5; D unclear. The clonotype originates from an adult man with Graves' ophthalmopathy. Material: peripheral blood. The CDR3 bases are TGCGCCAGCAGCCCCCTACCCGATAGCAATCAGCCCCAGCATTTT. Amino acid sequence: CASSPLPDSNQPQHF.